The next 10 T cell receptor beta chains were all read from a single sample in a study of control samples from healthy donors and cancer patients (dated by TCRdb to the early 2020s). Libraries came from the immunoSEQ multiplex PCR assay. Drawn from immuneACCESS, this table holds only the in-frame rearrangements with V and J called that TCRdb kept. Clones are partly lost; checked studies trace under half to an unresolved V gene and leave the rest unexplained. For this sample the table gives 150,000 to 200,000 clones, of which 80% to 90% were detected only once. Together, the top ten hold 4% to 6% of the sample. Sequenced input: blood. These TCRs come from a woman in her twenties or thirties in good health.

The chain carries TRBV15 and TRBJ2-3, with TRBD1 matching over 9 bases. The length of the CDR3 is 15 residues. After removal of 2 bases from V and 3 bases from J, the junction contained 3 bases not matched to a gene. CDR1 is LNHNV and CDR2 is YYDKDF in the germline V gene (reference sequence). CDR3 sequence reads: CATSRPGTGTDTQYF. CDR3 coding DNA: TGTGCCACCAGCAGACCCGGGACAGGGACAGATACGCAGTATTTT.

The chain carries TRBV12-3 or TRBV12-4 and TRBJ1-1; a possible D gene is TRBD1 (5 bases). This CDR3 region has 13 residues. The V end lost 4 bases, the J end lost 6 bases, and 12 bases lay between the germline ends. This CDR3 reads CASSSAGAAEAFF. The CDR3 DNA reads as TGTGCCAGCAGTTCCGCCGGGGCGGCTGAAGCTTTCTTT.

The rearrangement joins TRBV5-1 to TRBJ2-7; D is perhaps TRBD1 (5 bases). V lost 0 bases to trimming and J lost 4 bases, with 14 bases between them. Germline V CDR1 and CDR2: SGHRS, YFSETQ. The CDR3 length is 15 residues. CDR3 sequence (DNA): TGCGCCAGCAGCTTGGGTGGGGCCCCTAATTACGAGCAGTACGTC. This codes for CASSLGGAPNYEQYV.

The chain recombines TRBV14 with TRBJ1-6, with D unclear. V shed 4 bases and J shed 10 bases, with 17 bases lying between them. Germline V gene sequence: CDR1 SGHDN, CDR2 FVKESK. CDR3 length equals 15 residues. This chain's CDR3 is CASSLAIGNGSPLHF. CDR3 DNA sequence: TGTGCCAGCAGCCTAGCGATCGGGAATGGGTCACCCCTCCACTTT.

There are a few counts of this clone. This chain connects TRBV15 to TRBJ1-2; D unresolved. The V end lost 3 bases, the J end lost 0 bases, and 5 bases lay between the germline ends. There are 13 residues in the CDR3. Germline loops: CDR1 LNHNV, CDR2 YYDKDF (reference sequence). CDR3 in amino acids: CATSRGTNYGYTF. CDR3 nucleotides: TGTGCCACCAGCAGGGGTACTAACTATGGCTACACCTTC.

The chain links TRBV7-2 to TRBJ1-5, with D uncertain. The ends were cut back, 2 bases at V and 4 bases at J, with 12 bases in the middle. In germline, CDR1 is SGHTA, CDR2 FQGNSA. This CDR3 comprises 15 residues. This CDR3 is CASSLRVSPNQPQHF. CDR3 coding DNA: TGTGCCAGCAGCTTAAGAGTCAGTCCGAATCAGCCCCAGCATTTT.

This chain links TRBV5-1 with TRBJ2-2, with TRBD1 identical over 8 bases. Trimming cost V 4 bases and J 5 bases; bases outside gene matches: 4. The germline gives CDR1 SGHRS, CDR2 YFSETQ. The CDR3 consists of 14 residues. CDR3 region: CASSKTGETGELFF. Written as DNA, the CDR3 is TGCGCCAGCAGCAAGACAGGGGAGACCGGGGAGCTGTTTTTT.

The chain employs TRBV10-3 and TRBJ1-2; D is unclear. The CDR3 totals 14 residues. Germline V lookup: CDR1 ENHRY, CDR2 SYGVKD. The V and J ends lost 6 bases and 2 bases respectively, with 13 bases between them. The CDR3 is CAIRAQTENYGYTF. Here the CDR3 DNA reads TGTGCCATCAGGGCCCAGACCGAGAACTATGGCTACACCTTC.

J is TRBJ2-1 and V is TRBV3-1 (or the pseudogene TRBV3-2), with D perhaps given as TRBD1 or TRBD2 (5 bases each). Germline V gene data show CDR1 as LGHDT and CDR2 as YNNKEL (reference sequence). The V end lost 4 bases, the J end lost 7 bases, and 14 bases lay between the germline ends. The length of the CDR3 is 14 residues. The CDR3 nucleotides are TGTGCCAGCAGCCGCATGGGGGACGGGAATGAGCAGTTCTTC. Translation gives CASSRMGDGNEQFF.

This chain uses TRBV7-8 with TRBJ1-5; D unclear. Germline loops: CDR1 SGHVS, CDR2 FQNEAQ. The CDR3 runs to 13 residues. Trimming left V 3 bases short and J 4 bases short, with 7 bases between. The DNA for the CDR3 is TGTGCCAGCAGCTTGGGGAGGAATCAGCCCCAGCATTTT. Protein product: CASSLGRNQPQHF. Full variable domain (missing parts from reference TRBV7-8 and TRBJ1-5): GAGVSQSPRYKVAKRGQDVALRCDPISGHVSLFWYQQALGQGPEFLTYFQNEAQLDKSGLPSDRFFAERPEGSVSTLKIQRTQQEDSAVYLCASSLGRNQPQHFGDGTRLSIL.